Listed below are T cell receptor beta chains from one sample, sequenced in a study of immune reconstitution after stem cell transplant in scleroderma. A single record per CDR3 protein comes from TCRdb applying MiXCR to the RT-PCR reads. Of about 5,600 distinct CDR3 sequences detected, around 7.6% appear once; the ten largest clones hold around 10%. Sample acquisition took place before or after autologous hematopoietic stem cell transplantation (not recorded which). The receptors originated from a male donor with systemic sclerosis. Each CDR3 is given with its conserved first and last residue. Fields, in order: V gene, D gene, J gene, clone size, CDR3 protein, CDR3 DNA. A D gene is named only where the DNA matches it firmly. Expanded clones get a size class; other rows say once, few or many, or leave the size out.

V: TRBV5-1
D: -
J: TRBJ1-1
size: medium-sized
CDR3: CASSLRGGNTEAFF
DNA: TGCGCCAGCAGCTTGCGGGGGGGGAACACTGAAGCTTTCTTT

V: TRBV19
D: TRBD1
J: TRBJ1-5
size: -
CDR3: CASKGGRDRGLLSNQPQHF
DNA: TGTGCCAGCAAAGGGGGCCGGGACAGGGGGCTGTTAAGCAATCAGCCCCAGCATTTT

V: TRBV25-1
D: -
J: TRBJ1-6
size: medium-sized
CDR3: CASSAPSWGGNSPLHF
DNA: TGTGCCAGCAGTGCCCCCTCGTGGGGGGGGAATTCACCCCTCCACTTT

V: TRBV5-5
D: -
J: TRBJ1-2
size: medium-sized
CDR3: CASRLGDGDYGYTF
DNA: TGTGCCAGCAGATTGGGGGACGGGGACTATGGCTACACCTTC

V: TRBV21-1
D: -
J: TRBJ2-3
size: -
CDR3: CASSKRGGDMQYF
DNA: TGTGCCAGCAGCAAAAGGGGGGGGGATATGCAGTATTTT

V: TRBV6-1
D: TRBD2
J: TRBJ2-5
size: medium-sized
CDR3: CASSLAGGGYQETQYF
DNA: TGTGCCAGCAGCCTAGCGGGAGGAGGGTACCAAGAGACCCAGTACTTC

V: TRBV10-3
D: -
J: TRBJ1-1
size: large
CDR3: CAISESGELGEAFF
DNA: TGTGCCATCAGTGAGTCGGGGGAGCTCGGAGAAGCTTTCTTT

V: TRBV29-1
D: -
J: TRBJ1-1
size: medium-sized
CDR3: CSVRGSHTEAFF
DNA: TGCAGCGTTCGGGGGTCTCACACTGAAGCTTTCTTT

V: TRBV15
D: -
J: TRBJ1-2
size: medium-sized
CDR3: CATSREGGTLGYTF
DNA: TGTGCCACCAGCAGAGAGGGGGGGACTTTAGGCTACACCTTC

V: TRBV20-1
D: -
J: TRBJ1-1
size: large
CDR3: CSARDKEVENTEAFF
DNA: TGCAGTGCTAGAGATAAGGAAGTCGAAAACACTGAAGCTTTCTTT

V: TRBV5-1
D: TRBD1
J: TRBJ2-5
size: -
CDR3: CASSLTEIRQGWETQYF
DNA: TGCGCCAGCAGCTTGACAGAGATTCGACAGGGCTGGGAGACCCAGTACTTC

V: TRBV12-5
D: TRBD2
J: TRBJ2-3
size: -
CDR3: CASGSSGTSGIDTQYF
DNA: TGTGCTAGTGGTTCATCCGGGACTAGCGGGATTGATACGCAGTATTTT

V: TRBV6-6
D: -
J: TRBJ2-5
size: -
CDR3: CASSWRSEETQYF
DNA: TGTGCCAGCAGTTGGAGATCCGAGGAGACCCAGTACTTC

V: TRBV5-1
D: -
J: TRBJ2-5
size: -
CDR3: CASSWPRGGAVTDQETQYF
DNA: TGCGCCAGCAGCTGGCCCCGCGGTGGAGCAGTCACAGATCAAGAGACCCAGTACTTC

V: TRBV10-3
D: -
J: TRBJ2-5
size: -
CDR3: CAISEGPRETQYF
DNA: TGTGCCATCAGTGAGGGGCCGCGGGAGACCCAGTACTTC

V: TRBV29-1
D: TRBD2
J: TRBJ2-5
size: -
CDR3: CSVDGTSGQETQYF
DNA: TGCAGCGTTGACGGGACTAGCGGACAAGAGACCCAGTACTTC

V: TRBV3-1
D: TRBD1
J: TRBJ2-1
size: -
CDR3: CASSQDHGTEVSYNEQFF
DNA: TGTGCCAGCAGCCAAGATCACGGGACAGAAGTCTCCTACAATGAGCAGTTCTTC

V: TRBV7-3
D: TRBD2
J: TRBJ2-1
size: -
CDR3: CASSLGSGKVNEQFF
DNA: TGTGCCAGCAGCTTAGGCAGCGGGAAGGTGAATGAGCAGTTCTTC

V: TRBV10-3
D: TRBD2
J: TRBJ2-5
size: few
CDR3: CAIRLAGGRQETQYF
DNA: TGTGCCATCAGGCTAGCGGGGGGGCGACAAGAGACCCAGTACTTC

V: TRBV19
D: -
J: TRBJ1-5
size: medium-sized
CDR3: CASRPGGQPQHF
DNA: TGTGCCAGTCGACCCGGAGGGCAGCCCCAGCATTTT

V: TRBV29-1
D: -
J: TRBJ2-5
size: medium-sized
CDR3: CSAQGIETQYF
DNA: TGCAGCGCTCAGGGTATAGAGACCCAGTACTTC

V: TRBV12-5
D: -
J: TRBJ1-1
size: medium-sized
CDR3: CASGLDPLYITGLALNTEAFF
DNA: TGTGCTAGTGGTTTGGATCCGCTTTATATTACAGGGTTGGCTCTGAACACTGAAGCTTTCTTT

V: TRBV5-1
D: -
J: TRBJ1-6
size: -
CDR3: CASSLSGGVNSPLHF
DNA: TGCGCCAGCAGCTTATCTGGGGGGGTTAATTCACCCCTCCACTTT

V: TRBV5-1
D: -
J: TRBJ2-5
size: medium-sized
CDR3: CASSSLAEGETQYF
DNA: TGCGCCAGCAGCTCATTAGCGGAGGGAGAGACCCAGTACTTC

V: TRBV6-2/TRBV6-3
D: TRBD1
J: TRBJ2-3
size: few
CDR3: CASSSPLTGDKVGQYF
DNA: TGTGCCAGCAGCAGCCCATTGACAGGGGATAAGGTTGGGCAGTATTTT

V: TRBV6-5
D: TRBD1
J: TRBJ2-7
size: few
CDR3: CASSRDRGHEQYF
DNA: TGTGCCAGCAGTCGAGACAGGGGCCACGAGCAGTACTTC

V: TRBV9
D: -
J: TRBJ1-2
size: few
CDR3: CASSGTTGYGYTF
DNA: TGTGCCAGCAGCGGAACGACAGGTTATGGCTACACCTTC

V: TRBV20-1
D: TRBD1
J: TRBJ1-2
size: medium-sized
CDR3: CSARAGQGSSNGYTF
DNA: TGCAGTGCTAGGGCGGGACAGGGGTCATCGAATGGCTACACCTTC

V: TRBV20-1
D: TRBD1
J: TRBJ1-4
size: few
CDR3: CSASAKRTGWEKLFF
DNA: TGCAGTGCTAGCGCGAAGAGGACAGGGTGGGAAAAACTGTTTTTT

V: TRBV5-1
D: -
J: TRBJ2-6
size: -
CDR3: CASSLTTGSGANVLTF
DNA: TGCGCCAGCAGCTTGACTACAGGGTCTGGGGCCAACGTCCTGACTTTC

V: TRBV27
D: TRBD1
J: TRBJ1-2
size: -
CDR3: CASSPGQANYGYTF
DNA: TGTGCCAGCAGTCCCGGACAGGCAAACTATGGCTACACCTTC

V: TRBV9
D: -
J: TRBJ1-5
size: medium-sized
CDR3: CASSVGQYDQPQHF
DNA: TGTGCCAGCAGCGTAGGACAGTACGATCAGCCCCAGCATTTT

V: TRBV5-1
D: TRBD1
J: TRBJ1-2
size: -
CDR3: CASSGDRGLYGYTF
DNA: TGCGCCAGCAGCGGGGACAGGGGGCTGTATGGCTACACCTTC

V: TRBV7-2
D: -
J: TRBJ1-5
size: few
CDR3: CASSLDFGRVDQPQHF
DNA: TGTGCCAGCAGCTTAGATTTTGGGAGGGTAGATCAGCCCCAGCATTTT

V: TRBV10-3
D: TRBD2
J: TRBJ2-3
size: medium-sized
CDR3: CAIRTSGGPFGDTQYF
DNA: TGTGCCATCAGGACTAGCGGGGGACCCTTTGGAGATACGCAGTATTTT

V: TRBV10-3
D: TRBD1
J: TRBJ2-3
size: medium-sized
CDR3: CAISSPAGTANSSTDTQYF
DNA: TGTGCCATCAGTTCCCCGGCCGGGACAGCTAACTCTAGCACAGATACGCAGTATTTT

V: TRBV20-1
D: TRBD2
J: TRBJ2-7
size: -
CDR3: CSARTSGGPYEQYF
DNA: TGCAGTGCTAGGACCAGCGGGGGACCCTACGAGCAGTACTTC

V: TRBV5-1
D: TRBD1
J: TRBJ2-7
size: -
CDR3: CASSPGQGLYEQYF
DNA: TGCGCCAGCAGCCCGGGACAGGGGCTATACGAGCAGTACTTC

V: TRBV20-1
D: TRBD2
J: TRBJ2-1
size: -
CDR3: CSARSLAGGGSYNEQFF
DNA: TGCAGTGCTAGGTCGCTAGCGGGAGGAGGGTCCTACAATGAGCAGTTCTTC

V: TRBV5-1
D: -
J: TRBJ1-4
size: medium-sized
CDR3: CASSFAPGTTDEKLFF
DNA: TGCGCCAGCAGCTTTGCTCCAGGGACAACCGATGAAAAACTGTTTTTT

V: TRBV7-2
D: TRBD1
J: TRBJ2-5
size: medium-sized
CDR3: CASSLDRGSKYF
DNA: TGTGCCAGCAGCTTGGACAGGGGTTCTAAGTACTTC

V: TRBV21-1
D: -
J: TRBJ2-7
size: medium-sized
CDR3: CASIYSSGGFYEQYF
DNA: TGTGCCAGCATCTACTCATCGGGGGGGTTTTACGAGCAGTACTTC

V: TRBV5-1
D: TRBD1
J: TRBJ1-1
size: -
CDR3: CASSLGQSFMNTEAFF
DNA: TGCGCCAGCAGTTTGGGACAGTCCTTCATGAACACTGAAGCTTTCTTT

V: TRBV24-1
D: -
J: TRBJ2-1
size: -
CDR3: CATSDWSGVGHNEQFF
DNA: TGTGCCACCAGTGATTGGTCCGGGGTGGGGCACAATGAGCAGTTCTTC

V: TRBV3-1
D: -
J: TRBJ1-1
size: medium-sized
CDR3: CASSQDGKLFEAFF
DNA: TGTGCCAGCAGCCAAGATGGCAAGTTGTTTGAAGCTTTCTTT

V: TRBV11-2
D: -
J: TRBJ2-7
size: medium-sized
CDR3: CASSTVAEQYF
DNA: TGTGCCAGCAGCACGGTCGCCGAGCAGTACTTC

V: TRBV7-9
D: -
J: TRBJ1-1
size: few
CDR3: CASSSQTRTAGTEAFF
DNA: TGTGCCAGCAGCTCCCAGACCAGGACGGCTGGAACTGAAGCTTTCTTT

V: TRBV29-1
D: -
J: TRBJ1-4
size: medium-sized
CDR3: CSVEDHTDNEKLFF
DNA: TGCAGCGTTGAAGATCATACAGATAATGAAAAACTGTTTTTT

V: TRBV7-8
D: -
J: TRBJ2-7
size: hyperexpanded
CDR3: CASSSPSQVYYEQYF
DNA: TGTGCCAGCAGCTCGCCTAGCCAGGTCTACTACGAGCAGTACTTC

V: TRBV24-1
D: TRBD1
J: TRBJ1-5
size: few
CDR3: CATSHTGGNQPQHF
DNA: TGTGCCACCAGCCACACAGGGGGGAATCAGCCCCAGCATTTT

V: TRBV7-2
D: TRBD1
J: TRBJ1-4
size: -
CDR3: CASSLGTGGGEKLFF
DNA: TGTGCCAGCAGCTTAGGGACAGGAGGTGGCGAAAAACTGTTTTTT

V: TRBV7-2
D: TRBD1
J: TRBJ2-7
size: medium-sized
CDR3: CASSPQTGYTYEQYF
DNA: TGTGCCAGCAGCCCACAGACAGGGTATACCTACGAGCAGTACTTC

V: TRBV30
D: -
J: TRBJ1-1
size: few
CDR3: CAWRDRRMNTEAFF
DNA: TGTGCCTGGAGAGACAGGCGGATGAACACTGAAGCTTTCTTT

V: TRBV28
D: -
J: TRBJ2-5
size: medium-sized
CDR3: CASSLPQETQYF
DNA: TGTGCCAGCAGTTTACCCCAAGAGACCCAGTACTTC

V: TRBV20-1
D: -
J: TRBJ1-1
size: -
CDR3: CSARAYRQPQNTEAFF
DNA: TGCAGTGCTAGAGCGTACCGACAGCCTCAGAACACTGAAGCTTTCTTT